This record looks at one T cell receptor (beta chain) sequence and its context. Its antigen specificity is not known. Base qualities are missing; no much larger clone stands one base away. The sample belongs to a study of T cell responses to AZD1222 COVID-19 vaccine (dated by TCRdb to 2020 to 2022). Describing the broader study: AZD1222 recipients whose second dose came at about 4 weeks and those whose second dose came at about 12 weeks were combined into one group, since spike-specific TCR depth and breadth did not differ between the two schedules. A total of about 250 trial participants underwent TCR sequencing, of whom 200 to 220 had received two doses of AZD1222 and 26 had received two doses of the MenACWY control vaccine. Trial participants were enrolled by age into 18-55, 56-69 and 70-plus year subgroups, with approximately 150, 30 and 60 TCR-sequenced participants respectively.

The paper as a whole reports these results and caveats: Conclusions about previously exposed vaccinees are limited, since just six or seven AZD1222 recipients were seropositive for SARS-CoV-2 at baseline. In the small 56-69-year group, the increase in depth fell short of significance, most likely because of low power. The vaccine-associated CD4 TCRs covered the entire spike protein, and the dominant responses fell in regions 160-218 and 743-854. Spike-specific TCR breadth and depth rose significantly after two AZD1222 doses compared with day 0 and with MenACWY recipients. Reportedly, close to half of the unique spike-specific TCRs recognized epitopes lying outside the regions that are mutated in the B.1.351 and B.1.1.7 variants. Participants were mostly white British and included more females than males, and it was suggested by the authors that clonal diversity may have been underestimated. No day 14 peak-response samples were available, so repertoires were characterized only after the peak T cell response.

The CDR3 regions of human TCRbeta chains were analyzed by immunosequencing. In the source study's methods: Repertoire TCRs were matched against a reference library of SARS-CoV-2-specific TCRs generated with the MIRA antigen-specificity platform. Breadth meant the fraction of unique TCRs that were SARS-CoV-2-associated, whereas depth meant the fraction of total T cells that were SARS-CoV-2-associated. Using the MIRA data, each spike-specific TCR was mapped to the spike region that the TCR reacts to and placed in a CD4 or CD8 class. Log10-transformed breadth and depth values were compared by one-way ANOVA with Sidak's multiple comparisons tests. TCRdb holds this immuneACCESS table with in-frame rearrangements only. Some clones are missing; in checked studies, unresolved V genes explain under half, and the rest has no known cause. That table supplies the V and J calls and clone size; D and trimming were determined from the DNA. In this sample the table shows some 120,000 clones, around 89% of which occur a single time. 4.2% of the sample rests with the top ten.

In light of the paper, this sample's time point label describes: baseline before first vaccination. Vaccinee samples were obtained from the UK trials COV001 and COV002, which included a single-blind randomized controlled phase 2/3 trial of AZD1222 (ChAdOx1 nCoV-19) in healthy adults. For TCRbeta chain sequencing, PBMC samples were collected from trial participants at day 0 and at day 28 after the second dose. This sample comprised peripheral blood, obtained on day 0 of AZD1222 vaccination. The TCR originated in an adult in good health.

The CDR3 is CASSIQSVAREGKLFF. Here is the DNA: TGTGCCAGCAGCATTCAAAGTGTCGCCAGGGAGGGAAAACTGTTTTTT. The receptor chain draws on TRBV11-2 and TRBJ1-4; tentative D gene TRBD1, with 5 bases matching. The CDR3 runs 16 amino acids, cysteine and phenylalanine included. The entry retains the CDR3 DNA only, 48 bases that are in frame from base 1. The CDR1 and CDR2 encoded by the germline V gene are SGHAT and FQNNGV. V drops 5 bases and J drops 10 bases, leaving 23 bases in between.